The rows below give T cell receptor beta chains drawn from one sample of a study of molecular identifiers for immune sequencing clone quantification. TCRdb re-analysed the PCR reads in MiXCR, keeping a single row per CDR3 protein. This sample yields 85,000 to 90,000 distinct CDR3 sequences, of which approximately 25% are seen a single time; 0.6% to 0.9% belongs to the top ten. Material: naive CD8+ T cells from blood, with Jurkat cell RNA spiked in. The receptors were sampled from a human donor in good health. Some libraries in this study had Jurkat cell RNA spiked in. Each CDR3 is given with its conserved first and last residue. The order of the fields is V gene, D gene, clone size, J gene, CDR3 DNA, CDR3 protein. The D gene is left open where the match is weak. Only some rows state a clone size, as once, few, many or a class for expanded clones.

V gene: TRBV9
D gene: NA
clone size: NA
J gene: TRBJ2-2
CDR3 DNA: TGTGCCAGCGCGCCGCCGCTGGGAACCGGGGAGCTGTTTTTT
CDR3 protein: CASAPPLGTGELFF

V gene: TRBV5-6
D gene: TRBD1
clone size: NA
J gene: TRBJ1-4
CDR3 DNA: TGTGCCAGCAGTTCATTGGAGGGGACAGGGGGAAGTGAAAAACTGTTTTTT
CDR3 protein: CASSSLEGTGGSEKLFF

V gene: TRBV4-1
D gene: NA
clone size: few
J gene: TRBJ1-5
CDR3 DNA: TGCGCCAGCAGCCAAGCTCAAGCCAATCAGCCCCAGCATTTT
CDR3 protein: CASSQAQANQPQHF

V gene: TRBV30
D gene: TRBD1
clone size: few
J gene: TRBJ2-2
CDR3 DNA: TGTGCCTGGAGGCCGGGACAGCAAAACACCGGGGAGCTGTTTTTT
CDR3 protein: CAWRPGQQNTGELFF

V gene: TRBV5-4
D gene: NA
clone size: many
J gene: TRBJ2-3
CDR3 DNA: TGTGCCAGCAGCTGGGCGAGGCAGGCGCAGTATTTT
CDR3 protein: CASSWARQAQYF

V gene: TRBV9
D gene: NA
clone size: NA
J gene: TRBJ2-7
CDR3 DNA: TGTACCAGCAGCGTGGACGCAGGGACCGAGCAGTACTTC
CDR3 protein: CTSSVDAGTEQYF

V gene: TRBV27
D gene: NA
clone size: NA
J gene: TRBJ2-5
CDR3 DNA: TGTGCCAGCAGTTTAGTCCAGGGGCAGGGGGAGACCCAGTACTTC
CDR3 protein: CASSLVQGQGETQYF

V gene: TRBV7-8
D gene: NA
clone size: many
J gene: TRBJ2-1
CDR3 DNA: TGTGCCAGCAGCTCATCCGGGACAAGCAATGAGCAGTTCTTC
CDR3 protein: CASSSSGTSNEQFF

V gene: TRBV2
D gene: NA
clone size: many
J gene: TRBJ2-7
CDR3 DNA: TGTGCCAGCAGCGAGGGACATTTAGACTACGAGCAGTACTTC
CDR3 protein: CASSEGHLDYEQYF

V gene: TRBV16
D gene: NA
clone size: many
J gene: TRBJ1-3
CDR3 DNA: TGTGCCAGCAGCCAATCGGGCACTGGAAACACCATATATTTT
CDR3 protein: CASSQSGTGNTIYF

V gene: TRBV23-1
D gene: TRBD1
clone size: few
J gene: TRBJ1-1
CDR3 DNA: TGCGCCAGCAGTCTAGGGGAACGAACGTTGGAGGGGGCTCTTTCAGCTTTCTTT
CDR3 protein: CASSLGERTLEGALSAFF

V gene: TRBV29-1
D gene: NA
clone size: many
J gene: TRBJ1-4
CDR3 DNA: TGCAGCGTTGAAGACCCACAGTCAACTAATGAAAAACTGTTTTTT
CDR3 protein: CSVEDPQSTNEKLFF

V gene: TRBV4-1
D gene: NA
clone size: few
J gene: TRBJ2-2
CDR3 DNA: TGCGCCAGCAGCCAAGGGAATTCCGGGGAGCTGTTTTTT
CDR3 protein: CASSQGNSGELFF

V gene: TRBV13
D gene: NA
clone size: many
J gene: TRBJ2-5
CDR3 DNA: TGTGCCAGCAGCTTAGGCCACAGCCCAGAGACCCAGTACTTC
CDR3 protein: CASSLGHSPETQYF

V gene: TRBV6-2/TRBV6-3
D gene: TRBD2
clone size: many
J gene: TRBJ2-7
CDR3 DNA: TGTGCCAGCAGTTACTCTGGGACTAGCGGGAGTAACTTC
CDR3 protein: CASSYSGTSGSNF

V gene: TRBV19
D gene: NA
clone size: NA
J gene: TRBJ2-7
CDR3 DNA: TGTGCCAGTAGTATAGATCTCGGACAGAGCTACGAGCAGTACTTC
CDR3 protein: CASSIDLGQSYEQYF

V gene: TRBV4-1
D gene: NA
clone size: NA
J gene: TRBJ2-5
CDR3 DNA: TGCGCCAGCAGCCAACTGGGACGGCAGTACCAAGAGACCCCGTACTTC
CDR3 protein: CASSQLGRQYQETPYF

V gene: TRBV7-9
D gene: NA
clone size: few
J gene: TRBJ1-3
CDR3 DNA: TGTGCCAGCAGCTTATGGCGGTCCTCTGGAAACACCATATATTTT
CDR3 protein: CASSLWRSSGNTIYF

V gene: TRBV29-1
D gene: TRBD2
clone size: NA
J gene: TRBJ2-2
CDR3 DNA: TGCAGCGTTGGGGGTCTAGCGGTTAACACCGGGGAGCTGTTTTTT
CDR3 protein: CSVGGLAVNTGELFF

V gene: TRBV9
D gene: TRBD2
clone size: NA
J gene: TRBJ2-3
CDR3 DNA: TGTGCCAGCAGCCACGATAGGGGAGGGGCAGATACGCAGTATTTT
CDR3 protein: CASSHDRGGADTQYF

V gene: TRBV7-9
D gene: NA
clone size: NA
J gene: TRBJ2-3
CDR3 DNA: TGTGCCAGCATCTTAGTATTGGGTTTTAGCACAGATACGCAGTATTTT
CDR3 protein: CASILVLGFSTDTQYF

V gene: TRBV4-3
D gene: NA
clone size: many
J gene: TRBJ1-1
CDR3 DNA: TGCGCCAGCAGCCAGGGGAGAAACACTGAAGCTTTCTTT
CDR3 protein: CASSQGRNTEAFF

V gene: TRBV4-2
D gene: NA
clone size: many
J gene: TRBJ2-7
CDR3 DNA: TGTGCCAGCAGCCAAGATAAGGCGCTTTACTACGAGCAGTACTTC
CDR3 protein: CASSQDKALYYEQYF

V gene: TRBV4-3
D gene: NA
clone size: many
J gene: TRBJ2-7
CDR3 DNA: TGCGCCAGCAGCCAAGAAAGGCGCGTCTACGAGCAGTACTTC
CDR3 protein: CASSQERRVYEQYF

V gene: TRBV7-8
D gene: NA
clone size: many
J gene: TRBJ2-1
CDR3 DNA: TGTGCCAGCAGCTTTGGCGGCTACAATGAGCAGTTCTTC
CDR3 protein: CASSFGGYNEQFF

V gene: TRBV28
D gene: TRBD2
clone size: few
J gene: TRBJ2-1
CDR3 DNA: TGTGCCAGCAGGGTCACTAGCGAGAGCTCCTACAATGAGCAGTTCTTC
CDR3 protein: CASRVTSESSYNEQFF

V gene: TRBV6-5
D gene: NA
clone size: many
J gene: TRBJ2-2
CDR3 DNA: TGTGCCAGCAGTTACTCGACTCTTGGTGTCGGGGAGCTGTTTTTT
CDR3 protein: CASSYSTLGVGELFF

V gene: TRBV19
D gene: TRBD1
clone size: NA
J gene: TRBJ2-5
CDR3 DNA: TGTGCCAGTAGTGCCCGGGACAGGACCCAAGAGACCCAGTACTTC
CDR3 protein: CASSARDRTQETQYF

V gene: TRBV11-2
D gene: NA
clone size: many
J gene: TRBJ2-1
CDR3 DNA: TGTGCCAGCAGCTTATTTCGGGGGGCTTCCCGAGAGCAGTTCTTC
CDR3 protein: CASSLFRGASREQFF

V gene: TRBV7-2
D gene: NA
clone size: many
J gene: TRBJ2-7
CDR3 DNA: TGTGCCAGCAGCTCCCATCTTGGGGCCGGCGAGCAGTACTTC
CDR3 protein: CASSSHLGAGEQYF

V gene: TRBV4-1
D gene: TRBD2
clone size: NA
J gene: TRBJ2-5
CDR3 DNA: TGCGCCAGTAACCCCGGGGCAGGCGGGGGGTCCGAGACCCAGTACTTC
CDR3 protein: CASNPGAGGGSETQYF

V gene: TRBV25-1
D gene: NA
clone size: NA
J gene: TRBJ2-2
CDR3 DNA: TGTGCCAGCAGTGAGACCTTTGTGATGGGGCCCGGGGAGCTGTTTTTT
CDR3 protein: CASSETFVMGPGELFF

V gene: TRBV20-1
D gene: TRBD2
clone size: NA
J gene: TRBJ2-2
CDR3 DNA: TGCAGTGCTCGGGACTGGGAGGGCACCGGGGAGCTGTTTTTT
CDR3 protein: CSARDWEGTGELFF

V gene: TRBV7-2
D gene: NA
clone size: many
J gene: TRBJ2-3
CDR3 DNA: TGTGCCAGCAGCTATCTAACGGGCTTAACAGATACGCAGTATTTT
CDR3 protein: CASSYLTGLTDTQYF

V gene: TRBV5-6
D gene: NA
clone size: many
J gene: TRBJ2-3
CDR3 DNA: TGTGCCAGCAGCTTTGCCACAGATACGCAGTATTTT
CDR3 protein: CASSFATDTQYF

V gene: TRBV20-1
D gene: TRBD2
clone size: few
J gene: TRBJ2-7
CDR3 DNA: TGCAGTGCTAGAGCACTAGCGGACTCCTACGAGCAGTACTTC
CDR3 protein: CSARALADSYEQYF

V gene: TRBV10-3
D gene: NA
clone size: many
J gene: TRBJ2-5
CDR3 DNA: TGTGCCATCAGTGAGTCACCAGGCCAAGAGACCCAGTACTTC
CDR3 protein: CAISESPGQETQYF

V gene: TRBV29-1
D gene: NA
clone size: many
J gene: TRBJ2-5
CDR3 DNA: TGCAGCGTTGAAGTCCCGGATTTTCAAGAGACCCAGTACTTC
CDR3 protein: CSVEVPDFQETQYF

V gene: TRBV7-3
D gene: NA
clone size: few
J gene: TRBJ1-1
CDR3 DNA: TGTGCCAGCAGCCCCGCTTTGAACACTGAAGCTTTCTTT
CDR3 protein: CASSPALNTEAFF

V gene: TRBV6-5
D gene: TRBD1
clone size: many
J gene: TRBJ1-5
CDR3 DNA: TGTGCCAGCAGTTCCGGGACAGGGGTCGGTCAGCCCCAGCATTTT
CDR3 protein: CASSSGTGVGQPQHF

V gene: TRBV28
D gene: TRBD1
clone size: many
J gene: TRBJ2-2
CDR3 DNA: TGTGCCAGCAGCCATTACAGGGGGTTGACCGGGGAGCTGTTTTTT
CDR3 protein: CASSHYRGLTGELFF

V gene: TRBV29-1
D gene: NA
clone size: NA
J gene: TRBJ2-1
CDR3 DNA: TGCAGCATAGCTTTGGGGCGTTACAATGAGCAGTTCTTC
CDR3 protein: CSIALGRYNEQFF

V gene: TRBV4-3
D gene: TRBD2
clone size: few
J gene: TRBJ2-3
CDR3 DNA: TGCGCCAGCAGCCAAGAACTAGCCGGGACTAGCAGCACAGATACGCAGTATTTT
CDR3 protein: CASSQELAGTSSTDTQYF

V gene: TRBV6-5
D gene: TRBD1
clone size: few
J gene: TRBJ2-1
CDR3 DNA: TGTGCCAGCGTCGGGACAGGGGCATGGAATGAGCAGTTCTTC
CDR3 protein: CASVGTGAWNEQFF

V gene: TRBV5-4
D gene: TRBD2
clone size: many
J gene: TRBJ2-5
CDR3 DNA: TGTGCCAGCAGCTACCGGGGGGGCAAAGAGACCCAGTACTTC
CDR3 protein: CASSYRGGKETQYF

V gene: TRBV29-1
D gene: NA
clone size: many
J gene: TRBJ1-1
CDR3 DNA: TGCAGCGGGTTGGGGGGAGGAGGCACTGAAGCTTTCTTT
CDR3 protein: CSGLGGGGTEAFF

V gene: TRBV10-3
D gene: TRBD1
clone size: few
J gene: TRBJ2-7
CDR3 DNA: TGTGCCATCAGTGAGTCATGGGACAGGGGCCACGAGCAGTACTTC
CDR3 protein: CAISESWDRGHEQYF

V gene: TRBV19
D gene: NA
clone size: NA
J gene: TRBJ2-4
CDR3 DNA: TGTGCCAGTAGTATAGAGGGGGCCGCAATTCAAAACATTCAGTACTTC
CDR3 protein: CASSIEGAAIQNIQYF

V gene: TRBV7-7
D gene: NA
clone size: many
J gene: TRBJ2-2
CDR3 DNA: TGTGCTAGCAGCCTAAGCGGCAGGGGCGAGAACACCGGGGAGCTGTTTTTT
CDR3 protein: CASSLSGRGENTGELFF

V gene: TRBV7-6
D gene: NA
clone size: many
J gene: TRBJ1-3
CDR3 DNA: TGTGCCAGCAGCTTAGACTTGGCCTCTGGAAACACCATATATTTT
CDR3 protein: CASSLDLASGNTIYF

V gene: TRBV5-4
D gene: NA
clone size: NA
J gene: TRBJ2-1
CDR3 DNA: TGTGCCTTCGAAGGGGGAGCGACTGTCGACGCGCAGTTCTTC
CDR3 protein: CAFEGGATVDAQFF

V gene: TRBV6-6
D gene: NA
clone size: many
J gene: TRBJ2-2
CDR3 DNA: TGTGCCAGCACCTACCGGGACACCGGGGAGCTGTTTTTT
CDR3 protein: CASTYRDTGELFF

V gene: TRBV6-5
D gene: TRBD2
clone size: NA
J gene: TRBJ2-2
CDR3 DNA: TGTGCCAGCAGTTATTCGGGACTAGCGGACACCGGGGAGCTGTTTTTT
CDR3 protein: CASSYSGLADTGELFF

V gene: TRBV4-1
D gene: NA
clone size: NA
J gene: TRBJ1-1
CDR3 DNA: TGCGCCAGCAGCCAGCAGGTCGAAGCTTTCTTT
CDR3 protein: CASSQQVEAFF

V gene: TRBV5-1
D gene: NA
clone size: many
J gene: TRBJ1-1
CDR3 DNA: TGCGCCAGCAGCCCGTTTCAGCGGAACACTGAAGCTTTCTTT
CDR3 protein: CASSPFQRNTEAFF